This T cell receptor beta chain is from a study of vaccination effects on CD4 cells after COVID-19 (dated by TCRdb to 2021 to 2024). Study-wide context: The ViraFEST assay stimulated PBMC with viral peptide pools and then used TCR sequencing to identify antigen-specific CD4+ T cell clonotypes by expansion. The Oncomine TCR Beta short-read assay on an Illumina iSeq 100 was used to sequence cultures from other donors in the study. Three convalescent patients were sampled early (day +14) and late (day +241, +227, +161 respectively) after vaccination. Across the study, the median time from the second dose to post-vaccine sampling was 72 days (range 14 to 241). Each well held around 2 million PBMC cultured in IMDM containing roughly 5.1% human AB serum, 8 to 10 IU/ml IL-2 and gentamicin, along with roughly 10 ug/ml peptides. A total of 10 COVID-19 convalescent patients and several SARS-CoV-2-naive healthy vaccine recipients were included in the full study. SARS-CoV-2 spike-specific CD4+ TCR repertoires from before and after mRNA vaccination were compared in COVID-19 convalescent patients and in infection-naive vaccine recipients.

Relative to germline, V is missing 8 bases and J is missing 4 bases, with 8 bases of the junction outside any gene match. CDR1 and CDR2, looked up from the germline V gene, are KGHDR and SFDVKD. The cysteine opens and the phenylalanine closes a CDR3 of 14 amino acids. The only DNA kept is the CDR3, 42 bases in frame from the first base. Library construction relied on the immunoSEQ multiplex PCR assay. DNA from the cultured and isolated CD4+ T cells underwent TCR beta CDR3 sequencing. In the original analysis: Non-productive TCR sequences were removed, reads were trimmed to the CDR3 region, and CDR3s of at least 7 amino acids were retained. Antigen-specific clonotypes were identified using the MANAFEST web app by comparison of expansion in peptide wells against reference cultures. To be called positive, a clone needed expansion at FDR<0.05 compared with the reference and with all other wells, an odds ratio greater than 5, and a frequency greater than 0.1% in two replicate wells. Cross-reactive clonotypes were defined as significantly expanded in SARS-CoV-2 spike wells and in at least one common cold coronavirus spike condition. CDR3 similarity was assessed by Levenshtein distance using the stringdist R package, and unrooted trees were constructed with ape in R 3.6.1. TCRdb took this table from immuneACCESS and kept in-frame rearrangements with V and J called. Such tables lack part of the clones; where checked against another copy, unresolved V genes explain under half of the gap, and the rest is unexplained. That table is the source of V, J and clone size, and D and trimming were worked out from the DNA. For this sample there are 35,000 to 45,000 clones; about 80% appear just once. The ten largest account for roughly 3.5% of the sample.

General conclusions and limits of the study: At late post-vaccination timepoints, both infection-induced and vaccine-induced clones showed marked clonal contraction, consistent with waning T cell responses. Among convalescent patients, the spike-reactive repertoire after vaccination was made up mainly of new vaccine-induced clones that were largely distinct from the clones induced by infection. Only a small number of convalescent patients were included, and no early post-infection timepoints were available, which limited the study.

Comments on this clone: No cognate antigen has been identified for it. Per-base quality was not reported, and no clone a single base away is much larger than it.

After less than 13 days of culture, CD4+ T cells were isolated with the EasySep CD4+ T cell isolation kit. PCR-confirmed SARS-CoV-2 infection had occurred in convalescent patients between March and December 2020, before the Alpha, Beta and Delta variants emerged in the United States. Each participant received two doses of an mRNA SARS-CoV-2 vaccine, either BNT162b2 or mRNA-1273. On days 3 and 7, half of the culture medium was replaced with fresh IL-2-containing medium. Unless otherwise noted, each peptide stimulation condition was cultured in triplicate wells. Using Ficoll-Paque Plus gradient centrifugation, PBMC were separated from whole blood and then either used fresh or cryopreserved at -140C. Genomic DNA was extracted from cultured CD4+ T cells with the QIAamp micro DNA kit.

The chain is made from TRBV24-1 and TRBJ1-2, with 8 junctional bases fitting TRBD1. The receptor comes from a human donor who had a prior SARS-CoV-2 infection. The sample consisted of CD4+ T cells from PBMCs cultured without peptide, taken after COVID-19 vaccination. The DNA sequence is given as TGTGCCACCATAGTACAGGGGGGGTTCTATGGCTACACCTTC. This gives the protein CATIVQGGFYGYTF.